This entry is about one TCR beta chain. CDR1 is MNHEY, CDR2 SMNVEV, per germline (reference sequence). V was pared by 6 bases and J by 0 bases, with 17 bases between. The length of the CDR3 is 16 residues. The sample comes from a study of blood T cell repertoires in COVID-19. Across the whole study: Material from acute and convalescent COVID-19 was sourced from the United States, Italy and Spain. The cDNA or gDNA used as material had been derived from T cells, B-cell-depleted T cells, or PBMCs.

Authors' processing steps: Amplified reference gene primers provided the basis for estimating nucleated cell counts. The repertoire was sequenced with immunoSEQ multiplex PCR; TCRdb's copy has only in-frame clones and lacks some. V, J and clone size are taken as reported in that table, and D and trimming were inferred from the DNA itself. The sample records over 30,000 clones, roughly 88% being singletons. Source material: peripheral blood. The receptor comes from a man between 65 and 79 years old with acute or convalescent COVID-19. The genes are TRBV27 and TRBJ1-1, with D perhaps TRBD1 (6 bases). As DNA, the CDR3 is TGTGCCAGCAGGGTCAGGGGCTCCCGGATGAACACTGAAGCTTTCTTT. Translating gives CASRVRGSRMNTEAFF.